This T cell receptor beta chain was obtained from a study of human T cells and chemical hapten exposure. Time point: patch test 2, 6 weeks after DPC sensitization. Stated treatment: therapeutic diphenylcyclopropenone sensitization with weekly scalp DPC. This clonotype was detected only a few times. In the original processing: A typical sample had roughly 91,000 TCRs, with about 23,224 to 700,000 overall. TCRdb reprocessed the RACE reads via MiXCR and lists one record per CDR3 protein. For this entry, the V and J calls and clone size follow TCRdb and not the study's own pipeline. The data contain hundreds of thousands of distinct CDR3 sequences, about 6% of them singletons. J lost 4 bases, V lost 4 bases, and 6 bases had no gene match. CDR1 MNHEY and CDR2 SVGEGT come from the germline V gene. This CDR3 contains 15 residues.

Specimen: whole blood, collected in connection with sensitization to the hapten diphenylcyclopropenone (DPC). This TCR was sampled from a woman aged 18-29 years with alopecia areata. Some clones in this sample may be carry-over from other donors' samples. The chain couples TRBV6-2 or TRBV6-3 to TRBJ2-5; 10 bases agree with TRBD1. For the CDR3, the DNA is TGTGCCAGCAGTTGGATAGGACAGGGGGTAGAGACCCAGTACTTC. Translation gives CASSWIGQGVETQYF.